Listed here is a single T cell receptor (beta chain). As yet, its antigen is unknown. These data originate in a study of cytomegalovirus exposure and HLA in healthy donors. The PCR contained 60 Vbeta and 13 Jbeta primers. Assay used: immunoSEQ multiplex PCR; TCRdb lists only in-frame clones, some missing. Counted here are around 140,000 clones, over 80% occurring once; the ten biggest clones make up approximately 2.9%. Study-level points and caveats: Presence/absence comparisons presumed near-even sequencing depth among donors.

This CDR3 is 14 amino acids long. Per the germline V gene, CDR1 is SNHLY and CDR2 is FYNNEI. V lost 9 bases to trimming and J lost 0 bases; unmatched junction nucleotides: 6. The sequence was collected from a woman under 40 in good health and CMV-seronegative. The gene calls are TRBV2 and TRBJ2-7, with TRBD2 identical over 9 bases. The sample was PBMCs. The CDR3 sequence is CARERSGSSYEQYF. Here the CDR3 DNA reads TGTGCCAGAGAACGTAGCGGGAGCTCCTACGAGCAGTACTTC.